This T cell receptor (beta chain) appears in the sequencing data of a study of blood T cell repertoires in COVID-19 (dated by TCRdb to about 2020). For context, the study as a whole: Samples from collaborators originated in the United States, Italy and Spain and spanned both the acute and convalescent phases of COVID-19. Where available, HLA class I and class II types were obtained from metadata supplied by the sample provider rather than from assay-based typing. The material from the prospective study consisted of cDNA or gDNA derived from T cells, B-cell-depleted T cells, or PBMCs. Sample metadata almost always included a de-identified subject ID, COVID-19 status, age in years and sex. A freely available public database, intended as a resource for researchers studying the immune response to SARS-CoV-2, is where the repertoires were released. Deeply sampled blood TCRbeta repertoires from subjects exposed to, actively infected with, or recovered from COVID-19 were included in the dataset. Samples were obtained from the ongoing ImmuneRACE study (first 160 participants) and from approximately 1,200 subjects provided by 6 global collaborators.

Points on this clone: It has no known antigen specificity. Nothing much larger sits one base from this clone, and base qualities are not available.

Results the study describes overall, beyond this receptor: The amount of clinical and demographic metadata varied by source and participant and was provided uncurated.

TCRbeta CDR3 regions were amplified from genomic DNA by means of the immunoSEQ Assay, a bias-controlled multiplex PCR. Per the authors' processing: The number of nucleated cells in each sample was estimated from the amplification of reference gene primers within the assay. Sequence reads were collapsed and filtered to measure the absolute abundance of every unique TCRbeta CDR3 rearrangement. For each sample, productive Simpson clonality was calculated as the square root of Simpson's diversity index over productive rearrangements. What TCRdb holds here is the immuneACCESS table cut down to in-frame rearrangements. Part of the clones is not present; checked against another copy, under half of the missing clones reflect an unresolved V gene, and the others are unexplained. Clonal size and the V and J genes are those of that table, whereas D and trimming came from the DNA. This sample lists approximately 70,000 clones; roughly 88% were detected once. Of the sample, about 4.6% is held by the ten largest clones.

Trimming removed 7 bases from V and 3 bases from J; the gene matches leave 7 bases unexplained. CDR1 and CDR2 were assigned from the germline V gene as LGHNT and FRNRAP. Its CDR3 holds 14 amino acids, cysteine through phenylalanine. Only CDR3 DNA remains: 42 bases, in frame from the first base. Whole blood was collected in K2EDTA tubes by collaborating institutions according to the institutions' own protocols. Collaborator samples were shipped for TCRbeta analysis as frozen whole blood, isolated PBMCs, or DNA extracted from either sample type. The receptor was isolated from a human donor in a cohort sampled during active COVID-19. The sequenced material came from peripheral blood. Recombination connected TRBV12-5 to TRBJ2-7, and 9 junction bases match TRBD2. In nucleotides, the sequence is TGTGCTAGTGCCCTGGGACTAGCTGGCTACGAGCAGTACTTC. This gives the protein CASALGLAGYEQYF.